This T cell receptor beta chain was sequenced in a study of blood T cell repertoires in COVID-19. In the study overall: T cells, B-cell-depleted T cells, or PBMCs provided the cDNA or gDNA that served as material.

The repertoire was sequenced with immunoSEQ multiplex PCR; TCRdb's copy has only in-frame clones and lacks some. The table lists approximately 300,000 clones, 90% to 95% of them singletons. Specimen: PBMCs or T cells enriched from blood (not recorded which). The origin of this receptor is a woman aged 25 to 39 who had been exposed to COVID-19.

CDR3 nucleotide sequence: TGTGCCAGTAGTATCGCTCAGGCACAGGGAAATGAAAAACTGTTTTTT. This translates into CASSIAQAQGNEKLFF. The chain is built from TRBV19 and TRBJ1-4; D perhaps matches TRBD1 (6 bases). This CDR3 comprises 16 residues. The V end was cut by 3 bases, the J end by 5 bases, with 16 bases between. Germline values: CDR1 LNHDA, CDR2 SQIVND (reference sequence).